The sequence of this T cell receptor (beta chain) was determined in a study of T-cell reconstitution after alpha-beta-depleted transplantation in children. General study findings and limits: Some patients' high day-60 TCRbeta diversity was attributed to recipient cells surviving conditioning. T-cell counts and diversity at one year following transplant were attributed mainly to newly produced T cells. Expanded graft clones, several hundred of them, were reportedly the source of alpha-beta T cells about two months after transplant.

This clonotype was found many times. The antigen is not known. Preparation of the TCRbeta library used unique molecular identifiers. TCRdb re-called the PCR reads through MiXCR, storing one row per CDR3 protein. The sample has around 250,000 distinct CDR3 sequences, roughly 8.2% seen once. Germline CDR1 SGHAT, CDR2 FQDESV (reference sequence). Losses at the gene ends were 6 bases for V and 0 bases for J; bases not matched to a gene: 11. This CDR3 comprises 18 residues. The rearrangement links TRBV11-1 to TRBJ1-3; 10 positions agree with TRBD1. This TCR came from a male patient younger than 18 who had a stem cell transplant for acute lymphoblastic leukemia, so the T cells may come from the graft donor. The material sequenced was PBMCs, mostly from graft donor cells, taken 180 days after TCRalphabeta/CD19-depleted stem cell transplant. The CDR3 is CASRSGQGVPYSGNTIYF. The CDR3 region has the DNA TGTGCCAGCAGAAGCGGACAGGGGGTCCCTTACTCTGGAAACACCATATATTTT. Complete variable domain (other parts from reference TRBV11-1 and TRBJ1-3): EAEVAQSPRYKITEKSQAVAFWCDPISGHATLYWYRQILGQGPELLVQFQDESVVDDSQLPKDRFSAERLKGVDSTLKIQPAELGDSAMYLCASRSGQGVPYSGNTIYFGEGSWLTVV.